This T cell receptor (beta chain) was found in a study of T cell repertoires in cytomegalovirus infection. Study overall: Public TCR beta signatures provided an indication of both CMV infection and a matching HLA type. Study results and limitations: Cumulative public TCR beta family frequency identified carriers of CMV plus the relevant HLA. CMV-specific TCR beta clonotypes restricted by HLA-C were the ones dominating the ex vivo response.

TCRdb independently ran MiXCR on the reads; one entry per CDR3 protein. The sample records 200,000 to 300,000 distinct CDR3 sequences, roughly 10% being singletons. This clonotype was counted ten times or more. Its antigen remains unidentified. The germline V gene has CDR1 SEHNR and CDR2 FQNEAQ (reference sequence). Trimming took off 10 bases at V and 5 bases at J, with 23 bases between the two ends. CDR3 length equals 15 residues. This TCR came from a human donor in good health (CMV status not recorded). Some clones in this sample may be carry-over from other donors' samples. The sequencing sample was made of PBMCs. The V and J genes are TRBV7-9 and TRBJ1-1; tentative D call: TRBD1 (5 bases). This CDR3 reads CAIPRRQGTGTEAFF. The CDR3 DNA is TGTGCCATCCCCCGCCGGCAGGGAACGGGTACTGAAGCTTTCTTT.